The T cell receptor beta chain under discussion was sequenced for a study of T-cell memory formation after mild COVID-19. Study as a whole: In these data, TCR clusters were largely donor specific. Study-level points and caveats: CD4+ bias marked clones expanding day 15 to 37, unlike balanced contracting clones.

The TCR alpha and TCR beta cDNA libraries, bearing sample barcodes and UMIs, were generated by 5'RACE using constant-segment primers. TCRdb ran MiXCR on the 5' RACE reads and lists one entry per CDR3 protein. Of around 62,000 distinct CDR3 sequences listed, around 30% were seen once; the top ten hold about 40%. Trimming cost V 2 bases and J 5 bases, with 25 bases left between them. The CDR3 totals 18 residues. CDR1 MNHEY and CDR2 SVGEGT come from the germline V gene. Details on this clonotype: Its cognate antigen is unknown.

The TCR originated in a man in his late teens or twenties who had mild COVID-19 (a few samples of this study predate the infection). Cell type and time point are not known. The sequenced sample was PBMCs or a T cell subset sorted from them (not recorded which). The V call is TRBV6-2 or TRBV6-3, the J call TRBJ2-7; no firm D call. The CDR3 nucleotides are TGTGCCAGCAGTTACAACCCTCGGGCCGATATATTTGGAGACGAGCAGTACTTC. It yields the protein CASSYNPRADIFGDEQYF.